This T cell receptor (beta chain) came from a study of blood T cell repertoires in COVID-19. The overall study: The United States, Italy and Spain provided the acute and convalescent COVID-19 samples. The cDNA or gDNA used as material had been derived from T cells, B-cell-depleted T cells, or PBMCs.

Germline-derived CDR1 and CDR2 are MDHEN and SYDVKM. The CDR3 is made up of 12 amino acids. Trimming removed 8 bases from V and 4 bases from J, with 11 bases in between. Per the study methods: Nucleated cell counts were estimated from reference gene primer amplification. TCRdb's copy holds only in-frame clones and misses some; the assay was immunoSEQ multiplex PCR. D and trimming were read from the DNA, whereas the V and J calls and clone size are those reported in that table. This sample has approximately 240,000 clones, with roughly 82% found just once. This clonotype originated in a woman aged 40 to 50 who had recovered from COVID-19. Input material: peripheral blood. The genes are TRBV28 and TRBJ1-2, with unresolved D. The CDR3 coding sequence is TGTGCCAGCGAAACAGATTCCTATGGCTACACCTTC. Translated: CASETDSYGYTF.